These 25 T cell receptor beta chains were all obtained from the same sample, sequenced in a study of Ad26.COV2.S vaccination and SARS-CoV-2 variants. Generated by immunoSEQ multiplex PCR, the TCRdb table keeps only in-frame clones and is missing some. The repertoire holds 250,000 to 300,000 clones, more than 75% seen once, with over 2.5% in the top ten. Specified treatment: around 19 received Ad26.COV2.S at low or high dose, single or two shots; roughly five received placebo; per-sample allocation not given. Repertoires come from day 63 after the first vaccine or placebo injection. Sequenced here: peripheral blood, sampled in a trial of Ad26.COV2.S vaccine versus placebo. These receptors came from a person aged 18-65 years who received the Ad26.COV2.S COVID-19 vaccine or a placebo.

The rearrangement uses TRBV10-3 and TRBJ1-2; 7 nucleotides agree with TRBD1. Germline CDR1 reads ENHRY; CDR2 reads SYGVKD. The CDR3 consists of 13 residues. Losses at the gene ends were 8 bases for V and 2 bases for J; bases not matched to a gene: 5. The CDR3 reads CAIHGTENYGYTF. Written as DNA, the CDR3 is TGTGCCATCCACGGGACAGAGAACTATGGCTACACCTTC.

This clone was picked up one time. V usage is TRBV7-9 and J usage is TRBJ1-2; D gene ambiguous. Germline loops: CDR1 SEHNR, CDR2 FQNEAQ (reference sequence). V was trimmed by 4 bases and J by 1 base, leaving 7 bases between them. The CDR3 contains 13 residues. As DNA, the CDR3 is TGTGCCAGCAGCTATCCGGGTAACTATGGCTACACCTTC. This codes for CASSYPGNYGYTF.

This sequence joins TRBV3-1 (or the pseudogene TRBV3-2) and TRBJ2-3, with D perhaps assigned TRBD1 or TRBD2 (6 bases each). Trimming took off 4 bases at V and 4 bases at J, with 12 bases between the two ends. The CDR3 contains 14 residues. Germline assignment: CDR1 LGHDT and CDR2 YNNKEL (reference sequence). CDR3 DNA: TGTGCCAGCAGCCCAACAGGGAGGCCAGATACGCAGTATTTT. This sequence encodes CASSPTGRPDTQYF.

This clone has only one observation. This chain uses TRBV5-1 with TRBJ2-7; 7 nucleotides match TRBD1. CDR1 SGHRS and CDR2 YFSETQ come from the germline V gene. The CDR3 has 14 residues. J lost 2 bases, V lost 2 bases, and 4 bases had no gene match. The CDR3 nucleotides read TGCGCCAGCAGCTTAGGAGACAGGGCCTACGAGCAGTACTTC. Amino acid sequence: CASSLGDRAYEQYF.

The genes are TRBV6-5 and TRBJ2-1; D is ambiguous. Germline V gene lookup returns CDR1 MNHEY and CDR2 SVGAGI. Trimming pared 5 bases from V and 2 bases from J, leaving 13 bases between. The CDR3 loop spans 15 amino acids. CDR3 DNA sequence: TGTGCCAGCAGTCCTGACCGGATAACCTACAATGAGCAGTTCTTC. Its translation: CASSPDRITYNEQFF.

In this sample, this clone turned up once. This chain links TRBV9 with TRBJ2-2; 9 bases agree with TRBD2. Unmatched junction bases numbered 7, after V lost 2 bases and J lost 5 bases. This CDR3 is 16 amino acids long. Germline values: CDR1 SGDLS, CDR2 YYNGEE. The CDR3 loop is CASSVSGAGGTGELFF. CDR3 in DNA: TGTGCCAGCAGCGTTTCGGGAGCGGGAGGAACCGGGGAGCTGTTTTTT. Full variable domain (missing parts from reference TRBV9 and TRBJ2-2): DSGVTQTPKHLITATGQRVTLRCSPRSGDLSVYWYQQSLDQGLQFLIQYYNGEERAKGNILERFSAQQFPDLHSELNLSSLELGDSALYFCASSVSGAGGTGELFFGEGSRLTVL.

The rearrangement uses TRBV18 and TRBJ2-1, with 11 positions matching TRBD2. CDR3 length equals 16 residues. The V gene end was trimmed by 3 bases and the J gene end by 8 bases; junction bases not matched to a gene: 9. In germline, CDR1 is KGHSH, CDR2 LQKENI. CDR3 sequence: CASSPLAGGPKDEQFF. The CDR3 DNA sequence: TGTGCCAGCTCACCTTTAGCGGGAGGGCCTAAGGATGAGCAGTTCTTC.

The rearrangement joins TRBV6-5 to TRBJ1-1; D ambiguous. V was pared by 8 bases and J by 7 bases, with 17 bases between. Germline V gene lookup returns CDR1 MNHEY and CDR2 SVGAGI. The CDR3 spans 13 residues. This CDR3 is CASADRGYFEAFF. The CDR3, as DNA: TGTGCCAGCGCGGACCGGGGTTACTTTGAAGCTTTCTTT.

V is TRBV30 and J is TRBJ1-6; D call uncertain. Germline V gene sequence: CDR1 GTSNPN, CDR2 SVGIG (reference sequence). The CDR3 loop spans 13 amino acids. The germline V and J ends were trimmed by 2 bases and 7 bases, with 9 bases remaining between them. Here the CDR3 DNA reads TGTGCCTGGAGTCAATATGGAAATTCACCCCTCCACTTT. Its translation is CAWSQYGNSPLHF.

The chain links TRBV20-1 to TRBJ1-3; no clear D. V lost 7 bases and J 8 bases, leaving 9 bases between the germline ends. The CDR3 has 10 residues. Germline CDR1 reads DFQATT; CDR2 reads SNEGSKA (reference sequence). CDR3 sequence reads: CSVGRDTIYF. The CDR3 nucleotides are TGCAGTGTAGGGAGGGACACCATATATTTT.

Concerning this clone: Other DNA sequences within the sample encode an identical CDR3. CDR3 region: CASSLGLAGVTDTQYF. The CDR3, as DNA: TGCGCCAGCAGCTTGGGGCTAGCGGGGGTCACAGATACGCAGTATTTT. The chain uses TRBV5-1 and TRBJ2-3, with 10 bases identical to TRBD2. J gave up 2 bases and V 0 bases, and 3 bases lay outside the gene matches. Germline lookup yields CDR1 SGHRS and CDR2 YFSETQ. This CDR3 is 16 amino acids long.

The CDR3 reads CASSFETGRDEQYF. The CDR3 nucleotides read TGTGCCAGCAGCTTTGAAACAGGACGAGACGAGCAGTACTTC. The chain is built from TRBV7-9 and TRBJ2-7, with TRBD1 as a possible D gene (5 bases). Deletions cut 3 bases from V and 5 bases from J, with 14 bases between. CDR3 length: 14 amino acids. CDR1 and CDR2 from the germline V gene are SEHNR and FQNEAQ (reference sequence).

The rearrangement links TRBV19 to TRBJ2-7, with D perhaps matching TRBD2 (6 bases). The CDR3 is 13 amino acids. V lost 5 bases, J lost 7 bases, and 15 bases lay in between. CDR1 is LNHDA and CDR2 is SQIVND in the germline V gene (reference sequence). The CDR3 region has the DNA TGTGCCAGTAGTTCGACTAGTCCAGGGGAGCAGTACTTC. Its protein is CASSSTSPGEQYF.

The DNA of the CDR3 is TGCGCCAGCAGCGGAGTCTCCACAGATACGCAGTATTTT. Translation: CASSGVSTDTQYF. V gene TRBV10-1 combines with J gene TRBJ2-3; D is unresolved. The ends were cut back, 6 bases at V and 2 bases at J, with 9 bases in the middle. The CDR3 contains 13 residues. The germline CDR1 and CDR2 sequences are WNHNN and SYGVQD (reference sequence).

The rearrangement joins TRBV11-1 to TRBJ2-1; no clear D. Germline-derived CDR1 and CDR2 are SGHAT and FQDESV (reference sequence). V lost 5 bases, J lost 3 bases, and 11 bases lay in between. The CDR3 length is 14 residues. CDR3 region: CASSPPPDYNEQFF. In nucleotides, the CDR3 is TGTGCCAGCAGCCCCCCTCCGGACTACAATGAGCAGTTCTTC. Combining the CDR3 with reference TRBV11-1 and TRBJ2-1 gives the whole variable domain EAEVAQSPRYKITEKSQAVAFWCDPISGHATLYWYRQILGQGPELLVQFQDESVVDDSQLPKDRFSAERLKGVDSTLKIQPAELGDSAMYLCASSPPPDYNEQFFGPGTRLTVL.

The chain combines TRBV27 with TRBJ2-2; perhaps TRBD1 as D (5 bases). The V and J ends lost 3 bases and 3 bases respectively, with 8 bases between them. The CDR3 covers 14 residues. Looked up from germline, CDR1 is MNHEY and CDR2 is SMNVEV (reference sequence). The CDR3 DNA reads as TGTGCCAGCAGTTTCCGACAGTACACCGGGGAGCTGTTTTTT. Its protein product is CASSFRQYTGELFF.

This clone was seen a single time. This chain connects TRBV2 to TRBJ1-1, with 7 bases fitting TRBD1. The CDR3 has 15 amino acids. The germline V gene encodes CDR1 SNHLY and CDR2 FYNNEI. After removal of 8 bases from V and 2 bases from J, the junction contained 11 bases not matched to a gene. The CDR3 DNA reads TGTGCCAGCCGGGCCCGACAGGGAGAAAACACTGAAGCTTTCTTT. It codes for CASRARQGENTEAFF.

The gene calls are TRBV2 and TRBJ1-4; D call uncertain. V was cut by 11 bases and J by 0 bases, with 13 bases left in between. The length of the CDR3 is 14 residues. In germline, CDR1 is SNHLY, CDR2 FYNNEI. The CDR3: CACKKGTTNEKLFF. The CDR3 region has the DNA TGTGCCTGCAAAAAGGGAACAACTAATGAAAAACTGTTTTTT.

This chain joins TRBV7-9 and TRBJ1-2; no reliable D call. Trimming left V 1 base short and J 2 bases short, with 5 bases between. The CDR3 sequence is 13 residues long. Germline CDR1 reads SEHNR; CDR2 reads FQNEAQ (reference sequence). The CDR3 DNA is TGTGCCAGCAGCTTAGACTTAAACTATGGCTACACCTTC. Its translation: CASSLDLNYGYTF.

The J gene is TRBJ1-2, the V gene TRBV7-9; the D gene is possibly TRBD1 (6 bases). Trimming removed 5 bases from V and 4 bases from J, with 17 bases in between. This CDR3 has 15 amino acids. Germline CDR1 SEHNR, CDR2 FQNEAQ (reference sequence). CDR3 protein: CASSEGGFGSYGYTF. DNA of the CDR3: TGTGCCAGCAGCGAAGGGGGTTTTGGGTCCTATGGCTACACCTTC. The complete variable domain, with remaining parts taken from reference TRBV7-9 and TRBJ1-2, reads DTGVSQNPRHKITKRGQNVTFRCDPISEHNRLYWYRQTLGQGPEFLTYFQNEAQLEKSRLLSDRFSAERPKGSFSTLEIQRTEQGDSAMYLCASSEGGFGSYGYTFGSGTRLTVV.

The chain couples TRBV19 to TRBJ2-2, with D unclear. V gave up 4 bases and J gave up 1 base, with 10 bases separating them. The germline V gene has CDR1 LNHDA and CDR2 SQIVND (reference sequence). The CDR3 consists of 15 residues. The CDR3 here is CASSTTQVNTGELFF. In DNA, the CDR3 is TGTGCCAGTAGTACCACCCAGGTGAACACCGGGGAGCTGTTTTTT.

The chain has TRBV5-1 and TRBJ2-6; D might be TRBD2 (6 bases). The CDR3 is 17 amino acids. Germline V gene data show CDR1 as SGHRS and CDR2 as YFSETQ. V was cut by 1 base and J by 0 bases, with 11 bases left in between. CDR3 loop: CASSLSGVSSGANVLTF. In DNA, the CDR3 is TGCGCCAGCAGCTTGTCGGGGGTAAGCTCTGGGGCCAACGTCCTGACTTTC.

V and J are TRBV18 and TRBJ2-4, with D uncertain. The V end was cut by 3 bases, the J end by 3 bases, with 9 bases between. The CDR3 sequence is 14 residues long. The V gene's germline CDR1 is KGHSH and CDR2 LQKENI. The CDR3 sequence is CASSPPEDKNIQYF. The CDR3 region has the DNA TGTGCCAGCTCACCTCCGGAAGACAAAAACATTCAGTACTTC.

The sample holds many counts of this clone. The chain recombines TRBV3-1 (or the pseudogene TRBV3-2) with TRBJ2-7, with TRBD1 matching 12 bases. Trimming took 4 bases from V and 2 from J; bases not matched to a gene: 3. Per germline, CDR1 LGHDT and CDR2 YNNKEL (reference sequence). CDR3 size: 15 residues. The CDR3 DNA reads as TGTGCCAGCAGCCCTGGGACAGGGGGCACCTACGAGCAGTACTTC. This translates into CASSPGTGGTYEQYF.

V and J are TRBV6-2 or TRBV6-3 and TRBJ2-3; the D is unclear. V was cut by 6 bases and J by 5 bases, with 15 bases left in between. Germline CDR1 reads MNHEY; CDR2 reads SVGEGT. The CDR3 spans 14 residues. Here the CDR3 reads CASSPERVKDTQYF. The CDR3 bases are TGTGCCAGCAGCCCCGAAAGGGTGAAAGATACGCAGTATTTT.